This TCR beta chain was retrieved from a study of Ad26.COV2.S vaccination and SARS-CoV-2 variants. Produced via immunoSEQ multiplex PCR; TCRdb's table is partial and in-frame only. This sample yields fewer than 500,000 clones, of which nearly 90% are seen a single time; around 2.6% belongs to the top ten. The treatment denotes: around 19 received Ad26.COV2.S at low or high dose, single or two shots; about 5 received placebo; per-sample allocation not given. Sampling was performed 63 days after the first vaccine or placebo injection. This TCR derives from a person aged 18-60 years who received the Ad26.COV2.S COVID-19 vaccine or a placebo. The material sequenced was peripheral blood, taken in a trial of Ad26.COV2.S vaccine versus placebo.

The CDR3 region has the DNA TGCGCCAGCAGCCAAGATATGGTGGGAAGAAGGACCGGGGAGCTGTTTTTT. Its protein product is CASSQDMVGRRTGELFF. This chain connects TRBV4-3 to TRBJ2-2; D not resolved. Germline lookup yields CDR1 LGHNA and CDR2 YSLEER. Between the trimmed V and J ends, which lost 0 bases and 5 bases, there was a span of 16 bases. The CDR3 loop spans 17 amino acids.